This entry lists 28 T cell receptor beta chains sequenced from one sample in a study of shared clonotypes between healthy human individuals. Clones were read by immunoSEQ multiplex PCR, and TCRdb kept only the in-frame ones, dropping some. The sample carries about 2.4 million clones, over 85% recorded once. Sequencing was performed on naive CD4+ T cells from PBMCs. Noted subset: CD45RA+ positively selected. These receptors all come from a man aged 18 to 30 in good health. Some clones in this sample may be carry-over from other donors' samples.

CDR3 nucleotides: TGTGCCAGCAGCTTCCTTGGACAGAGCTCCTACGAGCAGTACTTC. Translated: CASSFLGQSSYEQYF. This chain links TRBV11-2 with TRBJ2-7, with a possible D match to TRBD1 (6 bases). The CDR3 runs 15 residues. Trimming stripped 3 bases from V and 0 bases from J, with 12 bases between. The germline gives CDR1 SGHAT, CDR2 FQNNGV.

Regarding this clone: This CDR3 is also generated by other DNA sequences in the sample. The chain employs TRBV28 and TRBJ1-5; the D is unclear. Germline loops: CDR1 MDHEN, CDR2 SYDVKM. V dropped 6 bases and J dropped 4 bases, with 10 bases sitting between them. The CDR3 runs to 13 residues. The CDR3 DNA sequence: TGTGCCAGCAGGCGGGGAGGAAATCAGCCCCAGCATTTT. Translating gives CASRRGGNQPQHF.

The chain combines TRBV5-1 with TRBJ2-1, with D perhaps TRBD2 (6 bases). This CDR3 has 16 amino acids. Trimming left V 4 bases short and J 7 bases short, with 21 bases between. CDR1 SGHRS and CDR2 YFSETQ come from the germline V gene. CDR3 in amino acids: CASSVGLAGFGNEQFF. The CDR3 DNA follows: TGCGCCAGCAGCGTCGGATTGGCGGGATTTGGTAATGAGCAGTTCTTC. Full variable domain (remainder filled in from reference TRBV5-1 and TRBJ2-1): KAGVTQTPRYLIKTRGQQVTLSCSPISGHRSVSWYQQTPGQGLQFLFEYFSETQRNKGNFPGRFSGRQFSNSRSEMNVSTLELGDSALYLCASSVGLAGFGNEQFFGPGTRLTVL.

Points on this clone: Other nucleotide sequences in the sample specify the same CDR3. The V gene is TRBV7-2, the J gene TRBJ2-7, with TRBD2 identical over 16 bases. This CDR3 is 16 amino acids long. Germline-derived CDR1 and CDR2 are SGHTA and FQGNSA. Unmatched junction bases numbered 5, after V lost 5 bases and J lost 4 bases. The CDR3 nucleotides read TGTGCCAGCAGCCTAGGGACTAGCGGGAGGGGTTACGAGCAGTACTTC. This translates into CASSLGTSGRGYEQYF.

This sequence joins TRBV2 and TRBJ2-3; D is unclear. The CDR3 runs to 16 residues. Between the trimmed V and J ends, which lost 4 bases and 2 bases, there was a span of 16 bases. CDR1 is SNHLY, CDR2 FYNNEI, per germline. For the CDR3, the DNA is TGTGCCAGCAGTGTCTCATCCAGAGTTTACACAGATACGCAGTATTTT. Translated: CASSVSSRVYTDTQYF. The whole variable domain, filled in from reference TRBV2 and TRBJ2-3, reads EPEVTQTPSHQVTQMGQEVILRCVPISNHLYFYWYRQILGQKVEFLVSFYNNEISEKSEIFDDQFSVERPDGSNFTLKIRSTKLEDSAMYFCASSVSSRVYTDTQYFGPGTRLTVL.

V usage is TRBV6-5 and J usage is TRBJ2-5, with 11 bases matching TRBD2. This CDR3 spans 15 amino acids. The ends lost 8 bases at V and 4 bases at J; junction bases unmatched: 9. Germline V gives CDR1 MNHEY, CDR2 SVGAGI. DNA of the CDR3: TGTGCCAGCCGGACCGGGCTAGCGGGAGGAGAGACCCAGTACTTC. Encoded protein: CASRTGLAGGETQYF.

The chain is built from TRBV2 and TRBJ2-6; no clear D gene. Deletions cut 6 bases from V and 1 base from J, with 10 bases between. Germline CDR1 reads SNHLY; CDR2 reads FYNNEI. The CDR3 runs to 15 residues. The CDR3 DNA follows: TGTGCCAGCAGAAACTACGCGTCTGGGGCCAACGTCCTGACTTTC. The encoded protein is CASRNYASGANVLTF.

CDR3: CASSRPPGAGSNQPQHF. The DNA of the CDR3 is TGTGCCAGCAGCCGCCCCCCGGGCGCAGGTAGCAATCAGCCCCAGCATTTT. The chain links TRBV28 to TRBJ1-5, with D hard to call. There are 17 residues in the CDR3. CDR1 and CDR2 (germline): MDHEN, SYDVKM. V was trimmed by 6 bases and J by 0 bases, leaving 18 bases between them.

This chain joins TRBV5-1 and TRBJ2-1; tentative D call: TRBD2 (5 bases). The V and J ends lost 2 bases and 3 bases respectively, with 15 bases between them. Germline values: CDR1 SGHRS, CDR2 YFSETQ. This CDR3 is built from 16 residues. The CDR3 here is CASSFNTGTVYNEQFF. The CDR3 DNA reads TGCGCCAGCAGCTTTAATACGGGAACGGTCTACAATGAGCAGTTCTTC.

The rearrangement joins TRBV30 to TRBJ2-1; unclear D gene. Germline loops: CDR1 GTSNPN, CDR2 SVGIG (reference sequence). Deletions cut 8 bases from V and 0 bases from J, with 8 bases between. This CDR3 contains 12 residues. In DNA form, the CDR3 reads TGTGCCCTAAAACGCTCCTACAATGAGCAGTTCTTC. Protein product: CALKRSYNEQFF.

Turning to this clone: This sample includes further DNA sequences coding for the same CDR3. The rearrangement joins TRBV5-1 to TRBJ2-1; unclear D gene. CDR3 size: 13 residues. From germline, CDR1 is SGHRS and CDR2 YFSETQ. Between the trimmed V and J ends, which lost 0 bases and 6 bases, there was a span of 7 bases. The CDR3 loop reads CASSLDRPNEQFF. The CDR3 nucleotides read TGCGCCAGCAGCTTGGACAGACCCAATGAGCAGTTCTTC.

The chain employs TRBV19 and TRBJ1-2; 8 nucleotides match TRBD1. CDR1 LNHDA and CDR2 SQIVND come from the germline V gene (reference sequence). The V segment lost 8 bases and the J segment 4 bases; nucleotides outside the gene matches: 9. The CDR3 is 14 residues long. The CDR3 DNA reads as TGTGCCAGTGGGAGGACAGGGTTAAGCTATGGCTACACCTTC. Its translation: CASGRTGLSYGYTF.

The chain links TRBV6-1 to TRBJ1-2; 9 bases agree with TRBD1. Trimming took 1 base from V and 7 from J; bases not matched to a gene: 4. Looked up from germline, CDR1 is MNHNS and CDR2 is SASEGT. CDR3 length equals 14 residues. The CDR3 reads CASSEGLTGGGYTF. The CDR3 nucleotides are TGTGCCAGCAGTGAAGGATTGACAGGGGGTGGCTACACCTTC.

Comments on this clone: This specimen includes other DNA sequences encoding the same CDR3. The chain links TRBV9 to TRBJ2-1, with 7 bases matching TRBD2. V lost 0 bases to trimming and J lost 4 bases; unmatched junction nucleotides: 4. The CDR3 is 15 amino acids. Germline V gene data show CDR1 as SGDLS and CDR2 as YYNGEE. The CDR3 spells CASSVASGVYNEQFF. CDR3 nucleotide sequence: TGTGCCAGCAGCGTAGCTAGCGGAGTTTACAATGAGCAGTTCTTC.

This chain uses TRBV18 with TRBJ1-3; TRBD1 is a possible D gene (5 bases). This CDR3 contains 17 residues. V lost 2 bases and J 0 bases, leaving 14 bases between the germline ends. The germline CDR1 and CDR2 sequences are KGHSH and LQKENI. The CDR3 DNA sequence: TGTGCCAGCTCACCAACCGTGGATCAGGGCTCTGGAAACACCATATATTTT. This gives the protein CASSPTVDQGSGNTIYF.

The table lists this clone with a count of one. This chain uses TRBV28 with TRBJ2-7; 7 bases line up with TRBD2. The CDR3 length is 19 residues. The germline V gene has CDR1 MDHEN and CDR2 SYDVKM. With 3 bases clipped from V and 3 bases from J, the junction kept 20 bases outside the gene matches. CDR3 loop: CASSFLSAGVKLDFYEQYF. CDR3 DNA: TGTGCCAGCAGTTTCCTATCCGCGGGAGTCAAGCTCGATTTCTACGAGCAGTACTTC.

The chain's CDR3 is CASSFQALVSGELFF. The CDR3 DNA follows: TGTGCCAGCAGCTTTCAGGCTTTAGTGTCCGGGGAGCTGTTTTTT. The rearrangement uses TRBV5-5 and TRBJ2-2; the D is unclear. CDR3 size: 15 residues. The V end lost 2 bases, the J end lost 6 bases, and 14 bases lay between the germline ends. CDR1 and CDR2 (germline): SGHKS, YYEKEE (reference sequence). The variable domain in full, with the rest retrieved from reference TRBV5-5 and TRBJ2-2, is DAGVTQSPTHLIKTRGQQVTLRCSPISGHKSVSWYQQVLGQGPQFIFQYYEKEERGRGNFPDRFSARQFPNYSSELNVNALLLGDSALYLCASSFQALVSGELFFGEGSRLTVL.

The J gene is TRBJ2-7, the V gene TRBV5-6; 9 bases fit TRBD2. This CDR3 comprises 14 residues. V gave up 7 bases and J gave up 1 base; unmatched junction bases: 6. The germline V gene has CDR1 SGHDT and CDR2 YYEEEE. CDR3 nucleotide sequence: TGTGCCAGCGGCGGGAGGGCCGAATCCTACGAGCAGTACTTC. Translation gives CASGGRAESYEQYF.

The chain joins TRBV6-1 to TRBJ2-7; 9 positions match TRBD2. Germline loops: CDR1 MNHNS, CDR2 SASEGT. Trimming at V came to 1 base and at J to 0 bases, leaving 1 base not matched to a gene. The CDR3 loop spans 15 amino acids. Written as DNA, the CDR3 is TGTGCCAGCAGTGAAGGGGGACTAGCCTCCTACGAGCAGTACTTC. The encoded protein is CASSEGGLASYEQYF.

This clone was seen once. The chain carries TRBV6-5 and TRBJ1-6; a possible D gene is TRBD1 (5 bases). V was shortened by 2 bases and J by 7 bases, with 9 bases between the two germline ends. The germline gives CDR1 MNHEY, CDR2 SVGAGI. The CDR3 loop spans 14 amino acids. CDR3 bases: TGTGCCAGCAGTTACGGGCAGGGAAATTCACCCCTCCACTTT. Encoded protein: CASSYGQGNSPLHF.

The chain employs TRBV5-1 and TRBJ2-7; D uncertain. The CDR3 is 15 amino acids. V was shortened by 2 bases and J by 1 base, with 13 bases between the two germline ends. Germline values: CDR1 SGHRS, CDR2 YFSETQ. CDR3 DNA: TGCGCCAGCAGCTTTTCCATCGGCCTGTCCTACGAGCAGTACTTC. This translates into CASSFSIGLSYEQYF.

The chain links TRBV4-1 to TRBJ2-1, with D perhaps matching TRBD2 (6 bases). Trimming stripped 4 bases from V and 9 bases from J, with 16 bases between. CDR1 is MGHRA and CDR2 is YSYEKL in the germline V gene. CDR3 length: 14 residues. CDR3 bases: TGCGCCAGCAGCCGCCGGGTCCCCGGGGGTGAGCAGTTCTTC. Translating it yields CASSRRVPGGEQFF.

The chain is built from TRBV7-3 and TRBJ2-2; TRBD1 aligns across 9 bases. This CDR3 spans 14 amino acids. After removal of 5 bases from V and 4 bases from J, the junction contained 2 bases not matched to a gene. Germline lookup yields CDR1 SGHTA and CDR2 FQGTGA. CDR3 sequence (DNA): TGTGCCAGCAGCCGGACAGGGGCCACCGGGGAGCTGTTTTTT. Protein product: CASSRTGATGELFF.

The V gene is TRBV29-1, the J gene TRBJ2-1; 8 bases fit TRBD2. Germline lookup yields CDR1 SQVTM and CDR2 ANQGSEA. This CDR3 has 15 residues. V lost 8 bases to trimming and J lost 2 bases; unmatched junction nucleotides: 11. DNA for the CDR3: TGCAGCCCCGCGGGGAGCGGGAGTACCTACAATGAGCAGTTCTTC. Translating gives CSPAGSGSTYNEQFF.

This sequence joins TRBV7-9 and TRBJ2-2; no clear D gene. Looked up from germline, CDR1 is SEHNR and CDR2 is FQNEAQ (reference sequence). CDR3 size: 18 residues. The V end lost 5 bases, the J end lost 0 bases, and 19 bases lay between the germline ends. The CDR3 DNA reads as TGTGCCAGCAGCCATACAGACTCCACCGCAGCGAACACCGGGGAGCTGTTTTTT. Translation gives CASSHTDSTAANTGELFF.

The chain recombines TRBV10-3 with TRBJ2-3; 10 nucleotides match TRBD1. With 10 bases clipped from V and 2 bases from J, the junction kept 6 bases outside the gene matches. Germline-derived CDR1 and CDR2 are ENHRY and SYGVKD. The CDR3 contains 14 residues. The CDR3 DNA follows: TGTGCCACCGGACAGGGGGACCCCACAGATACGCAGTATTTT. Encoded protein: CATGQGDPTDTQYF.

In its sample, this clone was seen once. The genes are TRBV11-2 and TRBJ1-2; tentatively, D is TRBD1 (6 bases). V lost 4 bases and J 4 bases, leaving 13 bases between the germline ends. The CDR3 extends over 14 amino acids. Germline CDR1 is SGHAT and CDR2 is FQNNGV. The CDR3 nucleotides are TGTGCCAGCAGCTGGACGGACAGACTCTATGGCTACACCTTC. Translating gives CASSWTDRLYGYTF.

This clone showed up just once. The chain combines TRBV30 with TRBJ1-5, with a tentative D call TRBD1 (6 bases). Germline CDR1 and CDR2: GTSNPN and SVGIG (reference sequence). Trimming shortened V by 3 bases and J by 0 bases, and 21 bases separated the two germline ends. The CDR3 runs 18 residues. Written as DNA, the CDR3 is TGTGCCTGGAGCCCCCGGGGGCTCCAAACTTATAGCAATCAGCCCCAGCATTTT. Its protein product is CAWSPRGLQTYSNQPQHF.